One T cell receptor beta chain is described in this entry. MiXCR was run by TCRdb on the RT-PCR reads, yielding one entry per CDR3 protein. The sample includes fewer than 800,000 distinct CDR3 sequences, 12% to 15% seen only once; the top ten take around 3.3%. With 4 bases removed from V and 1 base from J, the gap between germline ends came to 13 bases. Per the germline V gene, CDR1 is LGHDT and CDR2 is YNNKEL (reference sequence). This CDR3 contains 15 residues. V and J are TRBV3-1 and TRBJ1-1; a possible D gene is TRBD1 (5 bases). The sequence came from a female donor in good health, serving as a healthy control. Input material: memory CD4+ T cells from blood. The DNA for the CDR3 is TGTGCCAGCAGCCCCGACCCTGACAGGAACACTGAAGCTTTCTTT. It is translated as CASSPDPDRNTEAFF.